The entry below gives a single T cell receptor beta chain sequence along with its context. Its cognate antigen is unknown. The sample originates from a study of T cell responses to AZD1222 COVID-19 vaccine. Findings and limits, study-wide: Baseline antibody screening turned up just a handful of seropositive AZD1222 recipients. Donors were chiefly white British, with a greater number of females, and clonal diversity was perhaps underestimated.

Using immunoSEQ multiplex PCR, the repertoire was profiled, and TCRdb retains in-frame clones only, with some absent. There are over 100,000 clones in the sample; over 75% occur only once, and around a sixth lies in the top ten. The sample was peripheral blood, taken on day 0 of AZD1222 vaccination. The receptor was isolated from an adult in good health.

The chain's CDR3 is CASSLVLGQYYEQYF. DNA of the CDR3: TGTGCCAGCAGCTTAGTTTTGGGGCAGTACTACGAGCAGTACTTC. The chain joins TRBV7-2 to TRBJ2-7, with D possibly TRBD1 on 5 matching bases. Looked up from germline, CDR1 is SGHTA and CDR2 is FQGNSA. V lost 1 base to trimming and J lost 3 bases, with 13 bases between them. The CDR3 is 15 residues long.